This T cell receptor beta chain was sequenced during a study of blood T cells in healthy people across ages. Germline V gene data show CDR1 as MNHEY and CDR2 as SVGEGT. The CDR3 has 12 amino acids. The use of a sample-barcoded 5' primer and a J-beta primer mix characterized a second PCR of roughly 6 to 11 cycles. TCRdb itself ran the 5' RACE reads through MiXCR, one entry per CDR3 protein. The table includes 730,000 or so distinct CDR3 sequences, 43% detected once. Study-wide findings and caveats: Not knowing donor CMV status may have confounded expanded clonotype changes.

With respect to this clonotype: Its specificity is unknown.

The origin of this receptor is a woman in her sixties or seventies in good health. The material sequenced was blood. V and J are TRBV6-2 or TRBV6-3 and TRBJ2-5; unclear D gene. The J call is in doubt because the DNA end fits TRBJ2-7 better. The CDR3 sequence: CASQSMVCEQYF. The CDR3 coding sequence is TGTGCCAGCCAAAGTATGGTCTGCGAGCAGTACTTC.